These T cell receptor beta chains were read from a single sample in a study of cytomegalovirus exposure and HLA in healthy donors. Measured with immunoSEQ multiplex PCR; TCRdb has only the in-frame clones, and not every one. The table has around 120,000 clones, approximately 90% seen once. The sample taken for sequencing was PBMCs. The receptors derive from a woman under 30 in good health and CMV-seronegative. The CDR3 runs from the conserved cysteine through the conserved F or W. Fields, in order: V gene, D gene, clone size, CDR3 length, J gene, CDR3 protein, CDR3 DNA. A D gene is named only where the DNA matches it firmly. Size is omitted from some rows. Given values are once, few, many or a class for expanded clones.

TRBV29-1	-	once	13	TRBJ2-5	CSVESSAQETQYF	TGCAGCGTTGAATCTAGCGCTCAAGAGACCCAGTACTTC
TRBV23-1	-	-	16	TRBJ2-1	CASSQSAGNSYNEQFF	TGCGCCAGCAGTCAATCCGCGGGAAACTCCTACAATGAGCAGTTCTTC
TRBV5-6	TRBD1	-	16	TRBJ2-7	CASSLFRDRARYEQYF	TGTGCCAGCAGCCTTTTTCGGGACAGGGCGCGCTACGAGCAGTACTTC
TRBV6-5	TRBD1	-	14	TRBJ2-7	CASSPRQGYYEQYF	TGTGCCAGCAGTCCCCGACAGGGGTACTACGAGCAGTACTTC
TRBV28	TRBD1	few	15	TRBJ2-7	CASSPVDRDSYEQYF	TGTGCCAGCAGCCCGGTTGACAGGGACAGCTACGAGCAGTACTTC
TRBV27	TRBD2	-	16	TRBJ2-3	CASSLTPSGVPDTQYF	TGTGCCAGCAGTTTAACGCCTAGCGGGGTCCCAGATACGCAGTATTTT
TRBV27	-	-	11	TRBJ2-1	CASSSRQEQFF	TGTGCCAGCAGTTCCCGACAAGAGCAGTTCTTC
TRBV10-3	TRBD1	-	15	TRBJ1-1	CAISEGQGVNTEAFF	TGTGCCATCAGTGAGGGACAGGGGGTGAACACTGAAGCTTTCTTT
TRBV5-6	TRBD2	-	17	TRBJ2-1	CASSTSRTSGSYNEQFF	TGTGCCAGCAGCACTTCCAGGACTAGCGGGAGTTACAATGAGCAGTTCTTC
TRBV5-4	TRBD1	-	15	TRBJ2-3	CASRIWTGGTDTQYF	TGTGCCAGCAGGATCTGGACAGGAGGCACAGATACGCAGTATTTT
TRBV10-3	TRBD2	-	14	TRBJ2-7	CATTSGPISYEQYF	TGTGCCACTACTAGCGGGCCGATCTCCTACGAGCAGTACTTC
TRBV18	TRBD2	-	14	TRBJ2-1	CASSRTSGYNEQFF	TGTGCCAGCTCAAGGACTAGCGGTTACAATGAGCAGTTCTTC
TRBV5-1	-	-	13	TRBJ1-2	CASSLAGNYGYTF	TGCGCCAGCAGCTTGGCAGGAAACTATGGCTACACCTTC
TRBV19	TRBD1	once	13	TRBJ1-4	CASRDRPNEKLFF	TGTGCCAGTAGGGACAGGCCTAATGAAAAACTGTTTTTT
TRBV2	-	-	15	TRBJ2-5	CASSVFLLRGETQYF	TGTGCCAGCAGTGTTTTTCTTTTGCGGGGAGAGACCCAGTACTTC
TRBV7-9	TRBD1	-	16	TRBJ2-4	CASSLTGNKVKNIQYF	TGTGCCAGCAGCTTGACAGGGAACAAGGTCAAAAACATTCAGTACTTC
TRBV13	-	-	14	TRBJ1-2	CASSFSDSRYGYTF	TGTGCCAGCAGCTTCTCAGATTCAAGATATGGCTACACCTTC
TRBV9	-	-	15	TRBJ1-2	CASSVAAGGGYGYTF	TGTGCCAGCAGCGTAGCAGCTGGGGGGGGCTATGGCTACACCTTC
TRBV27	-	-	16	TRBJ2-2	CASSWGGAGPAGELFF	TGTGCCAGCAGTTGGGGGGGGGCGGGGCCGGCGGGAGAGCTGTTTTTT
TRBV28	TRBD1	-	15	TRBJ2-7	CASRSDRGRVYEQYF	TGTGCCAGCAGGTCGGACAGGGGGCGAGTCTACGAGCAGTACTTC
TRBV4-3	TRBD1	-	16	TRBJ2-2	CASSPGTGGRNGELFF	TGCGCCAGCAGTCCCGGGACAGGGGGCCGGAACGGGGAGCTGTTTTTT
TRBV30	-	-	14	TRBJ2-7	CAWSWGLASYEQYF	TGTGCCTGGAGTTGGGGGCTCGCCTCCTACGAGCAGTACTTC
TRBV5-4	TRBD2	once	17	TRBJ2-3	CASRTGTSGSRADTQYF	TGTGCCAGCAGGACCGGGACTAGCGGGAGTCGGGCAGATACGCAGTATTTT
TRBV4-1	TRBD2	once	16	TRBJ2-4	CASSKRLAGVGNIQYF	TGCGCCAGCAGCAAACGACTAGCGGGAGTTGGGAACATTCAGTACTTC
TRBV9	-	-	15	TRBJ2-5	CASSVVGAKRETQYF	TGTGCCAGCAGCGTAGTAGGGGCCAAGAGGGAGACCCAGTACTTC
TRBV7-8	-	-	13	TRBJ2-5	CASSPTHQETQYF	TGTGCCAGCAGCCCCACTCATCAAGAGACCCAGTACTTC
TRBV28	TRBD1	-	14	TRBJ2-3	CASSFDRVTDTQYF	TGTGCCAGCAGTTTTGACAGGGTCACAGATACGCAGTATTTT
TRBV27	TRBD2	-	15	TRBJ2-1	CASSHGLAGANEQFF	TGTGCCAGCAGCCACGGACTAGCGGGAGCCAATGAGCAGTTCTTC
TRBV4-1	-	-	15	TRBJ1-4	CASSQFLSPNEKLFF	TGCGCCAGCAGCCAATTCCTTTCCCCTAATGAAAAACTGTTTTTT
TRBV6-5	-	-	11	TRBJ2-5	CATRVQETQYF	TGTGCCACCCGGGTCCAAGAGACCCAGTACTTC
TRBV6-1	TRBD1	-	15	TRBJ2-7	CASSEYRGQKGEQYF	TGTGCCAGCAGCGAATACAGGGGGCAGAAAGGGGAGCAGTACTTC
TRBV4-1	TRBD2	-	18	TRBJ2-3	CASSQTGTGGWGTDTQYF	TGCGCCAGCAGCCAAACTGGGACCGGGGGGTGGGGCACAGATACGCAGTATTTT
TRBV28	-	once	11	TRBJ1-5	CASARVQPQHF	TGTGCCAGCGCGAGGGTTCAGCCCCAGCATTTT
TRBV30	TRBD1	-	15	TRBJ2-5	CAWSADRGPRETQYF	TGTGCCTGGAGTGCGGACAGGGGGCCTCGCGAGACCCAGTACTTC
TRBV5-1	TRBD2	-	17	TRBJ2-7	CASSLFSLAGGSYEQYF	TGCGCCAGCAGCTTGTTTTCCCTAGCGGGAGGGTCCTACGAGCAGTACTTC
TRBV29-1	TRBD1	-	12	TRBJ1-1	CSVGTGNTEAFF	TGCAGCGTTGGGACAGGGAACACTGAAGCTTTCTTT
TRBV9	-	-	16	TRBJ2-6	CASSVAGGTGANVLTF	TGTGCCAGCAGCGTAGCAGGAGGGACTGGGGCCAACGTCCTGACTTTC
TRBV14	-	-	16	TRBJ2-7	CASSQVSAVEGGEQYF	TGTGCCAGCAGCCAAGTCAGCGCAGTCGAAGGTGGCGAGCAGTACTTC
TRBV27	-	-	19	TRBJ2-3	CASSLSRKGVPVSTDTQYF	TGTGCCAGCAGTTTATCGCGGAAGGGGGTCCCTGTTAGCACAGATACGCAGTATTTT
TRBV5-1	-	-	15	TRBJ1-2	CASSLDLRDNHGYTF	TGCGCCAGCAGCTTGGATTTACGGGATAACCATGGCTACACCTTC
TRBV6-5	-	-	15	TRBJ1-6	CASSFLTEAGSPLHF	TGTGCCAGCAGTTTCTTGACGGAGGCGGGTTCACCCCTCCACTTT
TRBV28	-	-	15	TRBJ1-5	CASSYIGVEDQPQHF	TGTGCCAGCAGTTATATCGGGGTCGAAGATCAGCCCCAGCATTTT
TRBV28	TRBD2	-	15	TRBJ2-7	CASRAPTSGSYEQYF	TGTGCCAGCAGGGCCCCGACTAGCGGGAGTTACGAGCAGTACTTC
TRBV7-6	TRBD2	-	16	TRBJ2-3	CASSLRLADFTDTQYF	TGTGCCAGCAGCTTACGACTAGCGGATTTCACAGATACGCAGTATTTT
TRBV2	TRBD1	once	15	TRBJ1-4	CASGDSGTANEKLFF	TGTGCCAGCGGAGACTCCGGGACAGCTAATGAAAAACTGTTTTTT
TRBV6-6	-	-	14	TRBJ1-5	CASSATESNQPQHF	TGTGCCAGCAGCGCAACAGAGAGCAATCAGCCCCAGCATTTT
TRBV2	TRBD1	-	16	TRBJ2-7	CASSVGPGQGSYEQYF	TGTGCCAGCAGTGTTGGACCGGGACAGGGGTCCTACGAGCAGTACTTC
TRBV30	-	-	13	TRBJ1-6	CAWSPTGRSPLHF	TGTGCCTGGAGTCCCACAGGGCGTTCACCCCTCCACTTT
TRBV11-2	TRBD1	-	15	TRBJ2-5	CASSLDGQGAETQYF	TGTGCCAGCAGCTTAGATGGACAGGGGGCTGAGACCCAGTACTTC
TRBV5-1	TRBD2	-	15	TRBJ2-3	CASSFAGGFADTQYF	TGCGCCAGCAGCTTTGCGGGGGGGTTTGCAGATACGCAGTATTTT
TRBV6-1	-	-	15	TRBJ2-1	CASSVGRGLYNEQFF	TGTGCCAGCAGTGTAGGGCGGGGGCTATACAATGAGCAGTTCTTC
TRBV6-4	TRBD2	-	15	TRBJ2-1	CASSELAGGPNEQFF	TGTGCCAGCAGCGAACTAGCGGGAGGGCCAAATGAGCAGTTCTTC
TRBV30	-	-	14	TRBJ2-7	CAWSVGRDGGEQYF	TGTGCCTGGAGTGTAGGGCGGGACGGCGGCGAGCAGTACTTC
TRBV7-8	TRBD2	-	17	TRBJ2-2	CASTSKLAGESTGELFF	TGTGCCAGCACCTCAAAGTTAGCGGGAGAAAGCACCGGGGAGCTGTTTTTT
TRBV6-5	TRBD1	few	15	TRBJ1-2	CASSYSTGKNYGYTF	TGTGCCAGCAGTTACTCGACAGGGAAAAACTATGGCTACACCTTC